The sequence of this T cell receptor beta chain was determined in a study of T cells expressing NK-cell markers. In the study overall: Sorted T-cell subsets CD3+CD56+NKG2C+, CD3+CD56+NKG2C- and CD3+CD56-NKG2C+ were TCR beta-sequenced.

From the 5' RACE reads, TCRdb lists one entry per CDR3 protein and no DNA. The table lists about 150,000 distinct CDR3 sequences, with 20% in the top ten. Study findings and constraints: About 1.0-7.0% of CD8+ T cells in roughly six donors belonged to dominant NKG2C+ clonotypes. These clonotypes additionally ranked first within the CD3+CD56-NKG2C+ fraction of four donors.

Points on this clonotype: Its antigen is currently unknown.

Germline loops: CDR1 LGHDT, CDR2 YNNKEL (reference sequence). This CDR3 has 18 amino acids. The source of this sequence is a man aged 18 to 70 in good health. V is TRBV3-1 and J is TRBJ2-3; TCRdb outputs TRBD2, but without DNA this stays unchecked. Sequencing was carried out using blood T cells: a sorted CD56 or NKG2C T cell subset, CD4+ or CD8+ T cells, or bulk PBMC T cells (not recorded which). CDR3 sequence reads: CASSPDVSGGARSDTQYF.